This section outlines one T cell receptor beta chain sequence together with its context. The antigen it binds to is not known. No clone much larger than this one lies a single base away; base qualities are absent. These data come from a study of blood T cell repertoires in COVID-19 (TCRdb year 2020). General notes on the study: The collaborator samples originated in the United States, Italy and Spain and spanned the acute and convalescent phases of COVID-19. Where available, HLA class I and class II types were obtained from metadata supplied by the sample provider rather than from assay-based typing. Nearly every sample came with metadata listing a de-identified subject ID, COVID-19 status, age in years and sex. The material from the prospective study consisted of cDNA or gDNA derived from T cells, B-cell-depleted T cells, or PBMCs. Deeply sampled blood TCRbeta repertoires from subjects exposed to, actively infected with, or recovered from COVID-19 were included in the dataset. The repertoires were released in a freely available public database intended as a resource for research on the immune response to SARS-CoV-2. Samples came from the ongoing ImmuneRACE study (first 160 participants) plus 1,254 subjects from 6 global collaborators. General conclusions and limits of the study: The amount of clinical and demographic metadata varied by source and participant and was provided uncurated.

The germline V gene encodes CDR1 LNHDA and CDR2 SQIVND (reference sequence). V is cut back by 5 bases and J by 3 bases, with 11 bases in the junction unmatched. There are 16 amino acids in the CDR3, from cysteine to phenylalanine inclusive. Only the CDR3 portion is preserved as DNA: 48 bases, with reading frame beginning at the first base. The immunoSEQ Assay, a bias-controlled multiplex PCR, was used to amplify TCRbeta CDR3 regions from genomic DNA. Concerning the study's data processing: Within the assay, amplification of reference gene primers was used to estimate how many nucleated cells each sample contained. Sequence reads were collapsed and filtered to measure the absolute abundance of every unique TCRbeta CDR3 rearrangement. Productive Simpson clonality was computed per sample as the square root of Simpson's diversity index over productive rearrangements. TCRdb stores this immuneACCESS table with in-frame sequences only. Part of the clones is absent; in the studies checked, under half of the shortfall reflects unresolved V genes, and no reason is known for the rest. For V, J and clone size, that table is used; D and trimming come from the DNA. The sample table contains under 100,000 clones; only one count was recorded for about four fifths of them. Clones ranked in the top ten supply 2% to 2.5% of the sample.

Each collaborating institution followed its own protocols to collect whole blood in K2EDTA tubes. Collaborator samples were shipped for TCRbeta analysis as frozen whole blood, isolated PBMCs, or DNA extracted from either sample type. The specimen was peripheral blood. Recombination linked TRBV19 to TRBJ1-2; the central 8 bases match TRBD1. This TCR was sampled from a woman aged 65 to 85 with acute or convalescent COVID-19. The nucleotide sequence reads TGTGCCAGTAGTTTGTCGGCCGGGACAGGCTACTATGGCTACACCTTC. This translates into CASSLSAGTGYYGYTF.